This T cell receptor (beta chain) is drawn from a study of CD8 T cells in ankylosing spondylitis. V lost 0 bases, J lost 2 bases, and 7 bases stayed unmatched. Germline loops: CDR1 LGHNA, CDR2 YNFKEQ. This CDR3 comprises 16 residues. Using quantitative 5'-RACE with molecular barcodes, the authors made TCR beta libraries. Each CDR3 protein is one row after TCRdb ran MiXCR on the 5' RACE reads. The sample lists a few hundred thousand distinct CDR3 sequences; roughly 11% were seen once. This receptor was identified in a female donor with ankylosing spondylitis or in good health (not recorded which). The V gene is TRBV4-2, the J gene TRBJ2-7; 7 positions match TRBD2. Sequenced sample: blood, either unsorted or a sorted T cell fraction (not recorded which). The CDR3 bases are TGTGCCAGCAGCCAAGATGCGGCTAGCGGTACCTACGAGCAGTACTTC. Protein sequence: CASSQDAASGTYEQYF.